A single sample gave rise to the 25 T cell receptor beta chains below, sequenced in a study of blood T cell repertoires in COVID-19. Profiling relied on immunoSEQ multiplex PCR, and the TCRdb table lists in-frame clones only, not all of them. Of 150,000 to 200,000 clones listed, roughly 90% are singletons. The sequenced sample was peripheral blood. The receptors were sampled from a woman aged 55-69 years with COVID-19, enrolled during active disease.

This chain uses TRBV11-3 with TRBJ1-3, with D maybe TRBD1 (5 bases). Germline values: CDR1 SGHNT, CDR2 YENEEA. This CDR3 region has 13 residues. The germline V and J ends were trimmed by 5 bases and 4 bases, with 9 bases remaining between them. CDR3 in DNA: TGTGCCAGCAGCGCAGGGATGGGAAACACCATATATTTT. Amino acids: CASSAGMGNTIYF.

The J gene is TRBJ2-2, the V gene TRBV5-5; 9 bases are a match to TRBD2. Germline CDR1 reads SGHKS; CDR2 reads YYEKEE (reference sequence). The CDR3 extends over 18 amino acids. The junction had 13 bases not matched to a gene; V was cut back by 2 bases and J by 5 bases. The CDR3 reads CASSFRTEREVETGELFF. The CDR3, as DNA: TGTGCCAGCAGCTTCAGGACGGAGCGGGAGGTTGAAACCGGGGAGCTGTTTTTT.

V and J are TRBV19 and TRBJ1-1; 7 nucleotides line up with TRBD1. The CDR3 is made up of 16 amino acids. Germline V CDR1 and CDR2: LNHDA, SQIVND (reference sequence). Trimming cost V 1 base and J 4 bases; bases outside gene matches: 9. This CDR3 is CASSIVSQGGGTEAFF. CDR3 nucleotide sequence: TGTGCCAGTAGTATAGTCAGCCAGGGGGGTGGCACTGAAGCTTTCTTT.

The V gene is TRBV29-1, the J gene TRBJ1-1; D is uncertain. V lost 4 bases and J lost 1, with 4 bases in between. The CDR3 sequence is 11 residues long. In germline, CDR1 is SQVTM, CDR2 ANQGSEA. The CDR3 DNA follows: TGCAGCGTTGTCAAGAACACTGAAGCTTTCTTT. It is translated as CSVVKNTEAFF.

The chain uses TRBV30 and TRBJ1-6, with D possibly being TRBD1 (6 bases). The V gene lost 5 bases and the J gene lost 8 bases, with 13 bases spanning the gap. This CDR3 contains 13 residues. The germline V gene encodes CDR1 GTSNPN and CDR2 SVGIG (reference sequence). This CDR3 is CAWGTGTDSPLHF. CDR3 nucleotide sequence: TGTGCCTGGGGCACAGGGACCGATTCACCCCTCCACTTT.

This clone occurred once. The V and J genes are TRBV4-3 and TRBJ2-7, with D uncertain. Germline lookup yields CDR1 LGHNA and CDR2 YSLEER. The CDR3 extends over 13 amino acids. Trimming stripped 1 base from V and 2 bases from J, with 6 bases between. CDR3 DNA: TGCGCCAGCAGCCAAGCGGTTACCTACGAGCAGTACTTC. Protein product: CASSQAVTYEQYF.

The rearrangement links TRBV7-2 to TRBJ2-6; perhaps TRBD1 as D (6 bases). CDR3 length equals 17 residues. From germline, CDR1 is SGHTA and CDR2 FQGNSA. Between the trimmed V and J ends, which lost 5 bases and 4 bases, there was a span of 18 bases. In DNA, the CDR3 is TGTGCCAGCAGCCATTTTTCTACAGGGACCGGGGCCAACGTCCTGACTTTC. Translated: CASSHFSTGTGANVLTF.

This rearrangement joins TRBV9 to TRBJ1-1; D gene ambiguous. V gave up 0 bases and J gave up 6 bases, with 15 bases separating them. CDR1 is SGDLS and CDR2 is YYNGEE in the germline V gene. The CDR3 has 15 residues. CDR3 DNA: TGTGCCAGCAGCGTAGGCGGCCAAATCGGCGCTGAAGCTTTCTTT. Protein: CASSVGGQIGAEAFF. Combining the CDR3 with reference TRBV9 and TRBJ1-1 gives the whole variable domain DSGVTQTPKHLITATGQRVTLRCSPRSGDLSVYWYQQSLDQGLQFLIQYYNGEERAKGNILERFSAQQFPDLHSELNLSSLELGDSALYFCASSVGGQIGAEAFFGQGTRLTVV.

CDR3 nucleotide sequence: TGTGCCAGCAGCTTAGTCAGGGGTTATGGCTACACCTTC. It yields the protein CASSLVRGYGYTF. This chain connects TRBV13 to TRBJ1-2; a weak D match, TRBD1 (6 bases). The ends were cut back, 1 base at V and 5 bases at J, with 8 bases in the middle. CDR1 is PRHDT, CDR2 FYEKMQ, per germline (reference sequence). CDR3 size: 13 residues. The variable domain in full, with the rest retrieved from reference TRBV13 and TRBJ1-2, is AAGVIQSPRHLIKEKRETATLKCYPIPRHDTVYWYQQGPGQDPQFLISFYEKMQSDKGSIPDRFSAQQFSDYHSELNMSSLELGDSALYFCASSLVRGYGYTFGSGTRLTVV.

The CDR3 nucleotides are TGCGCCAGCAGCCGGGGGAGTACTGGCCAAGAGACCCAGTACTTC. Protein product: CASSRGSTGQETQYF. This chain links TRBV5-1 with TRBJ2-5, with D possibly TRBD2 on 6 matching bases. The CDR3 covers 15 residues. V shed 4 bases and J shed 1 base, with 14 bases lying between them. The germline CDR1 and CDR2 sequences are SGHRS and YFSETQ.

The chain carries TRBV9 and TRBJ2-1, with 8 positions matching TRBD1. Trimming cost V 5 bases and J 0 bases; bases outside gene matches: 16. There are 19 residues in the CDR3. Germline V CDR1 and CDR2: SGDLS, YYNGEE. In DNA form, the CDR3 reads TGTGCCAGCAGTACCAGTCCCGGGACAGGACGTTCCTCCTACAATGAGCAGTTCTTC. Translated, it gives CASSTSPGTGRSSYNEQFF.

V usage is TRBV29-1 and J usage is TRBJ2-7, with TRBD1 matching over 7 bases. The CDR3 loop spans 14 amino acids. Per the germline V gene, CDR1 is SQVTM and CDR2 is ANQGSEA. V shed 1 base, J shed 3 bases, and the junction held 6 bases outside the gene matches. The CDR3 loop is CSVEGQGKGYEQYF. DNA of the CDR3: TGCAGCGTTGAAGGACAGGGAAAAGGCTACGAGCAGTACTTC.

The CDR3 loop is CASSHGGLAGYEQYF. In DNA form, the CDR3 reads TGTGCCAGTAGCCATGGGGGACTAGCGGGGTACGAGCAGTACTTC. The chain has TRBV19 and TRBJ2-7; 13 bases fit TRBD2. The germline V gene encodes CDR1 LNHDA and CDR2 SQIVND (reference sequence). V shed 6 bases and J 4 bases; nucleotides not matched to a gene: 6. The CDR3 is 15 residues long.

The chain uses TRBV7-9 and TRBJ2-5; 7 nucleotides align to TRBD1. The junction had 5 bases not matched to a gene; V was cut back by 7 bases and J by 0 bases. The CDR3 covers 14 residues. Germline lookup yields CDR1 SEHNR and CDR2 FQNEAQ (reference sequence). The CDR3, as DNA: TGTGCCAGCATCGGTGACAGGGACCAAGAGACCCAGTACTTC. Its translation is CASIGDRDQETQYF.

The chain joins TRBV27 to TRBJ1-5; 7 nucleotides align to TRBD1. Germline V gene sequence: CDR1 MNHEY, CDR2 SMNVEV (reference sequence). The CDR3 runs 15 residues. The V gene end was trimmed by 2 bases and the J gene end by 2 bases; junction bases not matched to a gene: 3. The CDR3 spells CASSLAGQGNQPQHF. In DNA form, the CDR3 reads TGTGCCAGCAGTTTAGCTGGACAGGGCAATCAGCCCCAGCATTTT.

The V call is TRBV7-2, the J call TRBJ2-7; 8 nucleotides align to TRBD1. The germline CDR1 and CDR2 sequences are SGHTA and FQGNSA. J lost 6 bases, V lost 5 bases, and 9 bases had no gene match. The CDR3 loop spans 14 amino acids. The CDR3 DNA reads TGTGCCAGCAGCCGGGCCTATACAGGGGGCGAGCAGTACTTC. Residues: CASSRAYTGGEQYF.

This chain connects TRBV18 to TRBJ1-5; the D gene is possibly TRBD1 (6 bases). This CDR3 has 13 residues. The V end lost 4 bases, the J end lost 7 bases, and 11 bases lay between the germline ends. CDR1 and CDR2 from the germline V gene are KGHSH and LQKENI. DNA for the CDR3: TGTGCCAGCTCACTACAGGGTGAGCAGCCCCAGCATTTT. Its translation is CASSLQGEQPQHF.

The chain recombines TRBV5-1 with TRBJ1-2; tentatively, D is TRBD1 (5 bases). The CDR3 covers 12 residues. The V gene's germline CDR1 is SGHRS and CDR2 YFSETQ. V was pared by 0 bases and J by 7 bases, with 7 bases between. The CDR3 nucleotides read TGCGCCAGCAGCTTGGAGGGGTCTGGCTACACCTTC. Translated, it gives CASSLEGSGYTF.

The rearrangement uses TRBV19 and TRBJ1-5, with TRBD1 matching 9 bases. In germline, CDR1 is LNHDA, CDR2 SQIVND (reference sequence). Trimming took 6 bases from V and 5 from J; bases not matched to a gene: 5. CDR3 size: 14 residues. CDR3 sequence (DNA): TGTGCCAGTAGGCTGGGACAGGGTGATCAGCCCCAGCATTTT. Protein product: CASRLGQGDQPQHF.

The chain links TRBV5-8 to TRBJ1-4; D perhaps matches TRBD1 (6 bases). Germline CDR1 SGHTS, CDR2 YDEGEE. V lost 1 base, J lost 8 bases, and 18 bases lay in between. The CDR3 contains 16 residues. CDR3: CASSLWGGHPEEKLFF. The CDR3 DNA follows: TGTGCCAGCAGCTTGTGGGGGGGACACCCAGAAGAAAAACTGTTTTTT.

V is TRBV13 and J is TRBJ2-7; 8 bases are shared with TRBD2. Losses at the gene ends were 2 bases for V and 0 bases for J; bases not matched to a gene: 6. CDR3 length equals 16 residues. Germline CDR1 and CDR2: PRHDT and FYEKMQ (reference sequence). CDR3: CASSLPRAGVSYEQYF. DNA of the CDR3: TGTGCCAGCAGCTTACCAAGAGCGGGAGTCTCCTACGAGCAGTACTTC.

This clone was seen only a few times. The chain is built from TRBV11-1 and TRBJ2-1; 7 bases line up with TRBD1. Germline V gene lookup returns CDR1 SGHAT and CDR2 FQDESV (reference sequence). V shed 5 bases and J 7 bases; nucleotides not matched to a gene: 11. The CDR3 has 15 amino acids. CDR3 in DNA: TGTGCCAGCAGCCTATCCGGGACAGCTAAAAATGAGCAGTTCTTC. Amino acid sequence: CASSLSGTAKNEQFF. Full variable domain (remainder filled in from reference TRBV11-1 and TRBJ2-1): EAEVAQSPRYKITEKSQAVAFWCDPISGHATLYWYRQILGQGPELLVQFQDESVVDDSQLPKDRFSAERLKGVDSTLKIQPAELGDSAMYLCASSLSGTAKNEQFFGPGTRLTVL.

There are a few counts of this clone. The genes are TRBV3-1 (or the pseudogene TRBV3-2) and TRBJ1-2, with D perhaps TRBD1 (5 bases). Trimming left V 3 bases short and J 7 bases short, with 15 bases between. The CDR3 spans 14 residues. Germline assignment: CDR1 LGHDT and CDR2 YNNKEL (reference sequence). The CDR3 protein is CASSQVAGSSGYTF. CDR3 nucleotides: TGTGCCAGCAGCCAGGTGGCAGGGTCAAGTGGCTACACCTTC.

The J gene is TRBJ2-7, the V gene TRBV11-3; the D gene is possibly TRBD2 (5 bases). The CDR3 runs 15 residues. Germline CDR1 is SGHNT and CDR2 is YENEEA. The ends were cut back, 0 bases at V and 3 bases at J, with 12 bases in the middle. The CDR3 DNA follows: TGTGCCAGCAGCTTAGATCCAGGACGGGGCTACGAGCAGTACTTC. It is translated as CASSLDPGRGYEQYF.

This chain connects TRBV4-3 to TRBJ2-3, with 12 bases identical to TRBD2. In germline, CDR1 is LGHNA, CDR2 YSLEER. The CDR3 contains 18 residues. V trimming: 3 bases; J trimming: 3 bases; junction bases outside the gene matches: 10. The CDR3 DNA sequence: TGCGCCAGCAGCCACTCCCCCGGACTAGCGGGACGTACAGATACGCAGTATTTT. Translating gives CASSHSPGLAGRTDTQYF.